The next 27 T cell receptor beta chains were all read from a single sample in a study of control samples from healthy donors and cancer patients. Assay used: immunoSEQ multiplex PCR; TCRdb lists only in-frame clones, some missing. This table has about 140,000 clones, roughly 92% appearing once. The sequenced sample consisted of blood. The receptor set was obtained from a man aged 25-45 years in good health.

This chain links TRBV7-3 with TRBJ2-1, with TRBD2 matching 10 bases. This CDR3 region has 15 residues. J gave up 5 bases and V 7 bases, and 8 bases lay outside the gene matches. Germline CDR1 SGHTA, CDR2 FQGTGA. CDR3 coding DNA: TGTGCCAGCACCTATAGGAGCGGGAGGGACAATGAGCAGTTCTTC. Its translation is CASTYRSGRDNEQFF.

CDR3 nucleotide sequence: TGTGCCAGCAGCCCTCAAGGTTGGGTTAGCTCCTATAATTCACCCCTCCACTTT. Protein product: CASSPQGWVSSYNSPLHF. This chain connects TRBV7-9 to TRBJ1-6; D is ambiguous. This CDR3 region has 18 residues. V was clipped by 5 bases and J by 0 bases, with 17 bases between them. Germline assignment: CDR1 SEHNR and CDR2 FQNEAQ (reference sequence).

V and J are TRBV25-1 and TRBJ2-1; tentatively, D is TRBD2 (6 bases). The CDR3 totals 15 residues. CDR1 is MGHDK, CDR2 SYGVNS, per germline. V lost 3 bases, J lost 5 bases, and 14 bases lay in between. The CDR3 DNA sequence: TGTGCCAGCAGTGAGCCGGGGGTGAATCACAATGAGCAGTTCTTC. Protein: CASSEPGVNHNEQFF.

This clone was observed once. V usage is TRBV7-9 and J usage is TRBJ1-5, with 7 bases lining up with TRBD1. The CDR3 loop spans 14 amino acids. Per germline, CDR1 SEHNR and CDR2 FQNEAQ (reference sequence). After removal of 5 bases from V and 4 bases from J, the junction contained 5 bases not matched to a gene. CDR3 coding DNA: TGTGCCAGCAGCCGAGACAGGGATAATCAGCCCCAGCATTTT. It is translated as CASSRDRDNQPQHF.

The J gene is TRBJ2-1, the V gene TRBV18; tentatively, D is TRBD2 (6 bases). CDR1 and CDR2 from the germline V gene are KGHSH and LQKENI. V dropped 0 bases and J dropped 3 bases, with 15 bases sitting between them. The CDR3 totals 17 residues. CDR3 protein: CASSPPVAGGVYNEQFF. In DNA form, the CDR3 reads TGTGCCAGCTCACCACCGGTAGCTGGAGGGGTCTACAATGAGCAGTTCTTC.

CDR3 bases: TGTGCCAGCAGCCTCATGGGCTCGATCGTGAGGAATCAGCCCCAGCATTTT. Translation gives CASSLMGSIVRNQPQHF. This chain links TRBV6-2 or TRBV6-3 with TRBJ1-5; D unresolved. This CDR3 is 17 amino acids long. V was clipped by 6 bases and J by 4 bases, with 22 bases between them. The germline CDR1 and CDR2 sequences are MNHEY and SVGEGT.

The gene calls are TRBV5-4 and TRBJ2-2, with 10 bases lining up with TRBD2. Trimming at V came to 2 bases and at J to 7 bases, leaving 5 bases not matched to a gene. The V gene's germline CDR1 is SGHNT and CDR2 YYREEE (reference sequence). The CDR3 covers 15 residues. CDR3 DNA sequence: TGTGCCAGCAGCTTAGCGGGAGGGCCGGGCGGGGAGCTGTTTTTT. Its translation is CASSLAGGPGGELFF.

DNA of the CDR3: TGTGCCACCACCTCGTGGACAGGGCCGACTGAAGCTTTCTTT. Protein sequence: CATTSWTGPTEAFF. This chain links TRBV7-8 with TRBJ1-1, with 8 bases that match TRBD1. This CDR3 has 14 residues. Per germline, CDR1 SGHVS and CDR2 FQNEAQ. V shed 10 bases, J shed 5 bases, and the junction held 12 bases outside the gene matches.

In DNA form, the CDR3 reads TGTGCCAGCTCACGATCCAGGGACACTGAAGCTTTCTTT. This sequence encodes CASSRSRDTEAFF. The V call is TRBV18, the J call TRBJ1-1; TRBD1 is a possible D gene (5 bases). The CDR3 runs to 13 residues. Looked up from germline, CDR1 is KGHSH and CDR2 is LQKENI. V lost 4 bases, J lost 3 bases, and 9 bases lay in between.

This chain joins TRBV6-6 and TRBJ1-1, with TRBD1 identical over 10 bases. The CDR3 extends over 15 amino acids. Germline loops: CDR1 MNHNY, CDR2 SVGAGI (reference sequence). The V gene end was trimmed by 1 base and the J gene end by 3 bases; junction bases not matched to a gene: 2. The CDR3 sequence: CASSYWGTGDTEAFF. The CDR3 DNA sequence: TGTGCCAGCAGTTACTGGGGGACAGGGGACACTGAAGCTTTCTTT.

This chain uses TRBV6-5 with TRBJ2-6; D is unresolved. Germline-derived CDR1 and CDR2 are MNHEY and SVGAGI. V gave up 6 bases and J gave up 0 bases, with 9 bases separating them. CDR3 size: 15 residues. CDR3 loop: CASRNAFSGANVLTF. CDR3 sequence (DNA): TGTGCCAGCAGAAACGCCTTCTCTGGGGCCAACGTCCTGACTTTC.

This chain links TRBV7-2 with TRBJ2-1; D is perhaps TRBD2 (6 bases). Trimming removed 5 bases at V and 4 bases at J, with 21 bases between. The germline gives CDR1 SGHTA, CDR2 FQGNSA. This CDR3 contains 17 residues. The CDR3 sequence is CASSRDFPGARYNEQFF. CDR3 coding DNA: TGTGCCAGCAGCCGTGACTTCCCGGGAGCTCGGTACAATGAGCAGTTCTTC.

J is TRBJ2-3 and V is TRBV30, with a tentative D call TRBD2 (6 bases). Deletions cut 0 bases from V and 4 bases from J, with 11 bases between. The CDR3 is 14 amino acids. In germline, CDR1 is GTSNPN, CDR2 SVGIG (reference sequence). As DNA, the CDR3 is TGTGCCTGGAGTGTACATCTAGCGTCAGATACGCAGTATTTT. It translates to CAWSVHLASDTQYF.

The gene calls are TRBV12-3 or TRBV12-4 and TRBJ2-7; D is unclear. The CDR3 has 11 amino acids. Trimming stripped 3 bases from V and 4 bases from J, with 4 bases between. The CDR3 protein is CASSFGYEQYF. CDR3 coding DNA: TGTGCCAGCAGTTTCGGATACGAGCAGTACTTC.

This chain joins TRBV28 and TRBJ2-1; D ambiguous. Germline V gene sequence: CDR1 MDHEN, CDR2 SYDVKM. The CDR3 sequence is 16 residues long. V shed 5 bases and J shed 5 bases, with 19 bases lying between them. CDR3 in amino acids: CASSPRLDHIDNEQFF. In DNA, the CDR3 is TGTGCCAGCAGTCCTCGTTTGGACCATATAGACAATGAGCAGTTCTTC.

V gene TRBV28 combines with J gene TRBJ2-7; D possibly corresponds to TRBD2 (5 bases). The V gene's germline CDR1 is MDHEN and CDR2 SYDVKM. With 4 bases removed from V and 4 bases from J, the gap between germline ends came to 17 bases. CDR3 length: 15 residues. The CDR3 coding sequence is TGTGCCAGCAGTTCAAACACCAGACTACTATACGAGCAGTACTTC. Its protein is CASSSNTRLLYEQYF.

CDR3 region: CASSRRPGQGNYEQYF. DNA of the CDR3: TGTGCCAGCAGCCGACGACCGGGACAGGGGAACTACGAGCAGTACTTC. The chain joins TRBV7-8 to TRBJ2-7; 10 nucleotides line up with TRBD1. The V gene end was trimmed by 5 bases and the J gene end by 3 bases; junction bases not matched to a gene: 10. Germline V lookup: CDR1 SGHVS, CDR2 FQNEAQ. This CDR3 spans 16 amino acids.

This rearrangement joins TRBV29-1 to TRBJ1-1; D not resolved. CDR3 length equals 12 residues. Germline CDR1 and CDR2: SQVTM and ANQGSEA. V shed 7 bases and J shed 1 base, with 10 bases lying between them. The CDR3 here is CSARSGNTEAFF. The DNA for the CDR3 is TGCAGCGCCAGGTCAGGGAACACTGAAGCTTTCTTT.

The chain links TRBV4-1 to TRBJ2-2; TRBD1 aligns across 7 bases. After removal of 6 bases from V and 4 bases from J, the junction contained 11 bases not matched to a gene. This CDR3 has 16 residues. Germline V lookup: CDR1 MGHRA, CDR2 YSYEKL. CDR3 sequence (DNA): TGCGCCAGCAGACCATCCGTGGACAGGATCACCGGGGAGCTGTTTTTT. This encodes CASRPSVDRITGELFF.

The J gene is TRBJ1-1, the V gene TRBV4-1; no definite D call. The V end lost 3 bases, the J end lost 3 bases, and 5 bases lay between the germline ends. The CDR3 loop spans 12 amino acids. CDR1 MGHRA and CDR2 YSYEKL come from the germline V gene. CDR3: CASSQAYTEAFF. CDR3 DNA: TGCGCCAGCAGCCAGGCTTACACTGAAGCTTTCTTT.

The chain is built from TRBV28 and TRBJ1-2; D gene unclear. Trimming removed 8 bases from V and 0 bases from J, with 4 bases in between. This CDR3 has 11 amino acids. Germline V CDR1 and CDR2: MDHEN, SYDVKM. In nucleotides, the CDR3 is TGTGCCAGCTCGACTAACTATGGCTACACCTTC. This gives the protein CASSTNYGYTF.

The chain couples TRBV4-2 to TRBJ2-7, with D perhaps assigned TRBD1 or TRBD2 (6 bases each). Trimming removed 1 base from V and 1 base from J, with 17 bases in between. The CDR3 spans 17 residues. Germline V lookup: CDR1 LGHNA, CDR2 YNFKEQ. The CDR3 sequence: CASSQGVRGGTSYEQYF. The CDR3 DNA sequence: TGTGCCAGCAGCCAAGGGGTCAGGGGCGGGACATCCTACGAGCAGTACTTC.

This clone was recorded once. The CDR3 is CASSQRTSGSYNEQFF. For the CDR3, the DNA is TGTGCCAGCAGCCAAAGGACTAGCGGTTCCTACAATGAGCAGTTCTTC. The chain recombines TRBV5-4 with TRBJ2-1, with TRBD2 matching 10 bases. The germline gives CDR1 SGHNT, CDR2 YYREEE (reference sequence). The CDR3 is 16 residues long. Trimming at V came to 4 bases and at J to 1 base, leaving 5 bases not matched to a gene.

The rearrangement uses TRBV18 and TRBJ2-3, with TRBD1 as a possible D gene (6 bases). The CDR3 length is 13 residues. V lost 4 bases and J lost 2, with 7 bases in between. The V gene's germline CDR1 is KGHSH and CDR2 LQKENI. CDR3 loop: CASSRDTTDTQYF. The CDR3, as DNA: TGTGCCAGCTCACGGGACACCACAGATACGCAGTATTTT.

This chain joins TRBV27 and TRBJ1-4; a possible D gene is TRBD1 (6 bases). CDR3 size: 17 residues. From germline, CDR1 is MNHEY and CDR2 SMNVEV (reference sequence). V was pared by 2 bases and J by 4 bases, with 17 bases between. The CDR3 bases are TGTGCCAGCAGTTTACGAAGGGGGGGGCTAAGTAATGAAAAACTGTTTTTT. Translation: CASSLRRGGLSNEKLFF.

The chain's CDR3 is CASFSPGTSGNEQFF. The CDR3 nucleotides are TGTGCCAGCTTCTCCCCTGGGACTAGCGGGAATGAGCAGTTCTTC. The rearrangement uses TRBV6-5 and TRBJ2-1; 12 bases are shared with TRBD2. Germline CDR1 is MNHEY and CDR2 is SVGAGI. V lost 8 bases to trimming and J lost 7 bases; unmatched junction nucleotides: 9. The CDR3 length is 15 residues.

The gene calls are TRBV29-1 and TRBJ1-2; D gene uncertain. From germline, CDR1 is SQVTM and CDR2 ANQGSEA. The CDR3 spans 14 residues. The V gene lost 5 bases and the J gene lost 5 bases, with 18 bases spanning the gap. In nucleotides, the CDR3 is TGCAGCGTTAGTTTCTTCGGGCAGACTTATGGCTACACCTTC. The encoded protein is CSVSFFGQTYGYTF.